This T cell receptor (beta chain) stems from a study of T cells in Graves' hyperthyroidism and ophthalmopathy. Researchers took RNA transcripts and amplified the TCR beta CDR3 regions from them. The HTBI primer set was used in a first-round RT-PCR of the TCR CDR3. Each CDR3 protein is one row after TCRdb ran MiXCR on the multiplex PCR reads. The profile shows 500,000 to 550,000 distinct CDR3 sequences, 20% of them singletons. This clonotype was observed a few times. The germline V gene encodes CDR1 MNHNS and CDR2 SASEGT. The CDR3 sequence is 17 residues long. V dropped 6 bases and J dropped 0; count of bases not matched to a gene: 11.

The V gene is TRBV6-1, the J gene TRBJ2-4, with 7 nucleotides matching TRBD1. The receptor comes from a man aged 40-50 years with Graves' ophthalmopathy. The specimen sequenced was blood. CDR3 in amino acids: CASSPQGTGVAKNIQYF. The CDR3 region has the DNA TGTGCCAGCAGCCCACAGGGGACGGGCGTAGCCAAAAACATTCAGTACTTC.